The clone carrying this TCR beta chain was found a few times. In the PCR, 60 Vbeta and 13 Jbeta primers were used. Assay: immunoSEQ multiplex PCR; the TCRdb copy retains only in-frame clones and omits some. The sample records 100,000 to 120,000 clones, roughly 12% being singletons. The sample is drawn from a study of cytomegalovirus exposure and HLA in healthy donors. Looked up from germline, CDR1 is SEHNR and CDR2 is FQNEAQ (reference sequence). V was pared by 2 bases and J by 7 bases, with 7 bases of the junction left unmatched. The length of the CDR3 is 15 residues. The rearrangement joins TRBV7-9 to TRBJ2-1; 8 nucleotides line up with TRBD1. Source material: PBMCs. The source is a man aged 35 to 55 in good health and CMV-seropositive. CDR3: CASSLTRTGPNEQFF. The CDR3 DNA is TGTGCCAGCAGCTTAACCAGGACAGGGCCGAATGAGCAGTTCTTC.